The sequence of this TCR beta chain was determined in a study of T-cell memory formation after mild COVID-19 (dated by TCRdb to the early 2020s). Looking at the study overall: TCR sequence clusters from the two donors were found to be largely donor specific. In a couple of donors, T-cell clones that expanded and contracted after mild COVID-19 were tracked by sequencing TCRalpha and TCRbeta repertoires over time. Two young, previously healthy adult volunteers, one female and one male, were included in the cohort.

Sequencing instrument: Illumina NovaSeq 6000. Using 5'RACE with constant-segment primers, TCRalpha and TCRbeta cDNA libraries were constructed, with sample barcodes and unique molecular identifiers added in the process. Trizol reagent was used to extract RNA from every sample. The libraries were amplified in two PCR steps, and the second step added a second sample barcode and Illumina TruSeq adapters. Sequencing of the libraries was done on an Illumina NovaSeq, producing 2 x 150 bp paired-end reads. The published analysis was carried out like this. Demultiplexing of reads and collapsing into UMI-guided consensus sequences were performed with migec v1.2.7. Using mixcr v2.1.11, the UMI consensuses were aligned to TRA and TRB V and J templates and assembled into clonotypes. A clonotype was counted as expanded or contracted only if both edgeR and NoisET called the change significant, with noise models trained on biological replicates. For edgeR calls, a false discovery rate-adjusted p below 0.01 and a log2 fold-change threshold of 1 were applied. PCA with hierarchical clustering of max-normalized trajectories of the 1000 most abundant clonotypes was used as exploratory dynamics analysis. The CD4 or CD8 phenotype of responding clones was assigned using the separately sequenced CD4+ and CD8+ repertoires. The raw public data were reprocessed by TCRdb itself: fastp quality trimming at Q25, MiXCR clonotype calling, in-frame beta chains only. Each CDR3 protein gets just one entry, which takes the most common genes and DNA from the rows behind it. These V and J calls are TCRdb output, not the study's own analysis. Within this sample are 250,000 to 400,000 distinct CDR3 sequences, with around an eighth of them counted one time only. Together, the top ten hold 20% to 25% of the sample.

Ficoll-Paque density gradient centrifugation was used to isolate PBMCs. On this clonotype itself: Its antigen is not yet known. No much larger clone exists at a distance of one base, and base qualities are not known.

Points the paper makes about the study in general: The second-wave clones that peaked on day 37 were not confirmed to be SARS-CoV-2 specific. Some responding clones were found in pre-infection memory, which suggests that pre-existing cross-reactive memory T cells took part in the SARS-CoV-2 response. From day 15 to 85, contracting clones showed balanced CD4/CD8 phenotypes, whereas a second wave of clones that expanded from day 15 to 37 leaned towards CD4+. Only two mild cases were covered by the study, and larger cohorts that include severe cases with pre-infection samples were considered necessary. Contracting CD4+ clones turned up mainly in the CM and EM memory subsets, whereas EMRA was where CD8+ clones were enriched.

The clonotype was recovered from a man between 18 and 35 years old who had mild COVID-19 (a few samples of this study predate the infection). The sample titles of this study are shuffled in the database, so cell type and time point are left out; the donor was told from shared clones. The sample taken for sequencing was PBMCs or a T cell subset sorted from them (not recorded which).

The DNA sequence is given as TGTGCCAGCTTCTTGAACAGGGTCGCCTACGAGCAGTACGTC. This is translated as CASFLNRVAYEQYV. The chain is assembled from TRBV21-1 and TRBJ2-7; the table's D call, TRBD1, was not checked against the DNA. TRBV21-1 is flagged as a pseudogene. From its cysteine to its valine, the CDR3 spans 14 amino acids. Just the 42-base CDR3 DNA is kept, in frame starting at base 1.